The 10 T cell receptor beta chains in this list originate from one sample, sequenced in a study of cytotoxic CD8 clonotypes in ibrutinib-treated CLL. Sequencing was performed with immunoSEQ multiplex PCR; in TCRdb, only in-frame clones are kept and a portion is missing. The sample records approximately 100,000 clones, about 58% being singletons. The specimen was PBMCs, collected after 24 months of ibrutinib treatment. The receptors here all came from a human donor with chronic lymphocytic leukemia.

V is TRBV14 and J is TRBJ2-5; D is perhaps TRBD2 (5 bases). Germline lookup yields CDR1 SGHDN and CDR2 FVKESK. V was cut by 5 bases and J by 4 bases, with 8 bases left in between. This CDR3 spans 12 amino acids. CDR3 nucleotide sequence: TGTGCCAGCAGCGAGGGCCGAGAGACCCAGTACTTC. It codes for CASSEGRETQYF.

CDR3 residues: CASSSDWSGSDTQYF. The CDR3 DNA is TGCGCCAGCAGCTCGGACTGGTCCGGGTCAGATACGCAGTATTTT. This rearrangement joins TRBV5-1 to TRBJ2-3, with TRBD2 as a possible D gene (5 bases). V lost 3 bases and J 4 bases, leaving 15 bases between the germline ends. CDR1 and CDR2 (germline): SGHRS, YFSETQ. This CDR3 is built from 15 residues.

This clone was seen once. The chain carries TRBV5-6 and TRBJ1-2; TRBD1 matches 7 bases. The junction had 6 bases not matched to a gene; V was cut back by 3 bases and J by 4 bases. This CDR3 spans 14 amino acids. Germline V gives CDR1 SGHDT, CDR2 YYEEEE. Here the CDR3 reads CASSSDRSRYGYTF. Here the CDR3 DNA reads TGTGCCAGCAGCTCGGACAGGAGCCGCTATGGCTACACCTTC.

The chain carries TRBV30 and TRBJ2-3; 8 bases align to TRBD1. Trimming at V came to 2 bases and at J to 0 bases, leaving 1 base not matched to a gene. Germline loops: CDR1 GTSNPN, CDR2 SVGIG (reference sequence). The CDR3 length is 14 residues. CDR3 loop: CAWSYRGSTDTQYF. CDR3 nucleotide sequence: TGTGCCTGGAGTTACAGGGGGAGCACAGATACGCAGTATTTT.

The chain carries TRBV7-3 and TRBJ2-6; unclear D gene. Looked up from germline, CDR1 is SGHTA and CDR2 is FQGTGA. This CDR3 has 15 amino acids. The ends were cut back, 0 bases at V and 9 bases at J, with 12 bases in the middle. CDR3 bases: TGTGCCAGCAGCTTAACCCCGGCCAGTAGCAACGTCCTGACTTTC. Its protein is CASSLTPASSNVLTF.

This chain connects TRBV30 to TRBJ1-6, with D unclear. This CDR3 comprises 14 residues. With 5 bases removed from V and 4 bases from J, the gap between germline ends came to 12 bases. Germline values: CDR1 GTSNPN, CDR2 SVGIG (reference sequence). The CDR3 bases are TGTGCCTGGGGGGAAGGGAGTTATAATTCACCCCTCCACTTT. This codes for CAWGEGSYNSPLHF.

V and J are TRBV6-6 and TRBJ1-2, with D maybe TRBD1 (5 bases). CDR1 and CDR2 (germline): MNHNY, SVGAGI (reference sequence). The CDR3 extends over 14 amino acids. V lost 6 bases and J lost 4, with 15 bases in between. The CDR3 reads CASSPSEGFYGYTF. The CDR3 coding sequence is TGTGCCAGCAGCCCCTCGGAGGGGTTCTATGGCTACACCTTC.

This chain connects TRBV5-6 to TRBJ2-1, with TRBD1 matching over 11 bases. J lost 7 bases, V lost 1 base, and 4 bases had no gene match. CDR3 size: 15 residues. Germline CDR1 and CDR2: SGHDT and YYEEEE. The CDR3 is CASSLTGTGGNEQFF. CDR3 sequence (DNA): TGTGCCAGCAGCTTGACCGGGACAGGGGGTAATGAGCAGTTCTTC.

This clone was recorded once. The V call is TRBV6-6, the J call TRBJ1-6; 7 bases map to TRBD1. This CDR3 comprises 13 residues. J lost 10 bases, V lost 6 bases, and 6 bases had no gene match. Germline assignment: CDR1 MNHNY and CDR2 SVGAGI (reference sequence). CDR3 amino acids: CASRKGGRSPLHF. The CDR3 coding sequence is TGTGCCAGCAGGAAAGGGGGCCGATCACCCCTCCACTTT.

This chain uses TRBV2 with TRBJ2-4, with 7 bases aligning to TRBD2. The junction had 7 bases not matched to a gene; V was cut back by 5 bases and J by 15 bases. The germline gives CDR1 SNHLY, CDR2 FYNNEI. The CDR3 covers 11 residues. CDR3 amino acids: CASSPGGDGYF. The CDR3 region has the DNA TGTGCCAGCAGTCCGGGAGGAGACGGGTACTTC.